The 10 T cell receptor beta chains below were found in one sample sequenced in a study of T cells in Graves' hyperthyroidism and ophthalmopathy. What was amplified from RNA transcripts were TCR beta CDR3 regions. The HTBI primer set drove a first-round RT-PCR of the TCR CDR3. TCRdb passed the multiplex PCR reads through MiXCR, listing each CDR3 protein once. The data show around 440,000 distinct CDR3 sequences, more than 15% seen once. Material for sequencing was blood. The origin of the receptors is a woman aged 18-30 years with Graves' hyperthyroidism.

The CDR3 nucleotides read TGTGCCAGCATCACAGACAGGGGTCGCAATCAGCCCCAGCATTTT. Protein: CASITDRGRNQPQHF. The chain uses TRBV28 and TRBJ1-5, with TRBD1 identical over 8 bases. Trimming took 7 bases from V and 2 from J; bases not matched to a gene: 7. CDR3 size: 15 residues. The germline V gene encodes CDR1 MDHEN and CDR2 SYDVKM.

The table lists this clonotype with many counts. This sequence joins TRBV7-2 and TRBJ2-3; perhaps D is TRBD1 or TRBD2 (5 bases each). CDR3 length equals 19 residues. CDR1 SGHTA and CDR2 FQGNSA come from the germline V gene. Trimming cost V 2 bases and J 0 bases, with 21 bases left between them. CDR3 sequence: CASSLSRWMGDPSTDTQYF. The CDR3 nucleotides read TGTGCCAGCAGCTTATCTCGTTGGATGGGGGACCCAAGCACAGATACGCAGTATTTT. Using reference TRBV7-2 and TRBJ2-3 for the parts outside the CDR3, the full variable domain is GAGVSQSPSNKVTEKGKDVELRCDPISGHTALYWYRQSLGQGLEFLIYFQGNSAPDKSGLPSDRFSAERTGGSVSTLTIQRTQQEDSAVYLCASSLSRWMGDPSTDTQYFGPGTRLTVL.

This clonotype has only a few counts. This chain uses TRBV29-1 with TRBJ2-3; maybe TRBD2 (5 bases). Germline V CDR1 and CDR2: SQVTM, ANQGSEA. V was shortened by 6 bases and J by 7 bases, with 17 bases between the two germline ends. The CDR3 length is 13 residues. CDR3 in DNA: TGCAGCGTACTAAATCGGGGAACATATACGCAGTATTTT. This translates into CSVLNRGTYTQYF.

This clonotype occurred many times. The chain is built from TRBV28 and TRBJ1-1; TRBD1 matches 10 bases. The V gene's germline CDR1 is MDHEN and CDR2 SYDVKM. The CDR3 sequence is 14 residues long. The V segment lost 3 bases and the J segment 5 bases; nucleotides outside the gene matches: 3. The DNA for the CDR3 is TGTGCCAGCAGTTTGTTGGGACAGGGGACTGAAGCTTTCTTT. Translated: CASSLLGQGTEAFF.

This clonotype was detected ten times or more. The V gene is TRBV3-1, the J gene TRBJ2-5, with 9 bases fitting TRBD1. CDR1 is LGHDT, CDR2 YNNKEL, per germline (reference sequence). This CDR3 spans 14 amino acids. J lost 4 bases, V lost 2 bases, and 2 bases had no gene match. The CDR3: CASSQKTGGETQYF. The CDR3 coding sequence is TGTGCCAGCAGCCAAAAGACAGGGGGAGAGACCCAGTACTTC.

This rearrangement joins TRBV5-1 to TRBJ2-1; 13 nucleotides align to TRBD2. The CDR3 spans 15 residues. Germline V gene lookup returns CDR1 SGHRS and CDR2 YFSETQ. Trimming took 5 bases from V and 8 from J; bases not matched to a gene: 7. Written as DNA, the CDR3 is TGCGCCAGCAGGTCGGGACTAGCGGGATATGATGAGCAGTTCTTC. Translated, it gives CASRSGLAGYDEQFF.

The CDR3 protein is CSARSGGRGQGSTGANVLTF. In DNA form, the CDR3 reads TGCAGTGCTAGATCAGGAGGGAGAGGTCAGGGCTCGACTGGGGCCAACGTCCTGACTTTC. The gene calls are TRBV20-1 and TRBJ2-6; TRBD2 is a possible D gene (6 bases). The CDR3 totals 20 residues. Germline-derived CDR1 and CDR2 are DFQATT and SNEGSKA (reference sequence). Trimming removed 2 bases at V and 2 bases at J, with 25 bases between.

CDR3 loop: CASSDDRAGTDTQYF. The CDR3 coding sequence is TGTGCCAGCAGTGACGACAGGGCGGGGACAGATACGCAGTATTTT. The chain has TRBV6-4 and TRBJ2-3, with D possibly TRBD1 on 7 matching bases. The CDR3 has 15 residues. Trimming took 2 bases from V and 3 from J, leaving 12 bases between them. The germline V gene encodes CDR1 MRHNA and CDR2 SNTAGT.

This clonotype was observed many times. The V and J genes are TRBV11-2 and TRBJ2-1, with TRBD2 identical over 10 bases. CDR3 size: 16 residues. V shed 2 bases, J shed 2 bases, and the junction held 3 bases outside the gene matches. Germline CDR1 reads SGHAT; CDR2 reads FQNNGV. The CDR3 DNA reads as TGTGCCAGCAGCTTACGCCTAGCGGGAGCCTACAATGAGCAGTTCTTC. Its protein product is CASSLRLAGAYNEQFF.

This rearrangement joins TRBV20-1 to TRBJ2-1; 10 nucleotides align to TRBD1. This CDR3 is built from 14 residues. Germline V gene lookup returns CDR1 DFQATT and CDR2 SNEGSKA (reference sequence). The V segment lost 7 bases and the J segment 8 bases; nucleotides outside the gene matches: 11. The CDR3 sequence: CSVPTGTGVDEQFF. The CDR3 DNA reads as TGCAGTGTTCCTACGGGGACAGGGGTCGATGAGCAGTTCTTC.